These T cell receptor beta chains were read from a single sample in a study of cytomegalovirus exposure and HLA in healthy donors. Sequencing used immunoSEQ multiplex PCR; TCRdb keeps in-frame clones, though not all of them. The data show roughly 170,000 clones, with less than 85% seen just once and under 5% held by the top ten. Specimen: PBMCs. The receptors stem from a young man in good health and CMV-seronegative. Each CDR3 is given without its conserved first and last residue.

v_gene: TRBV9; CDR3aa: ASSPGTSTTETQY
v_gene: TRBV11-2; CDR3aa: ASSLVPGQGALT
v_gene: TRBV2; CDR3aa: ASILQPGTLYNEQF
v_gene: TRBV7-9; CDR3aa: ASSLPLFSSPLH
v_gene: TRBV29-1; CDR3aa: SDPEEQY
v_gene: TRBV5-1; CDR3aa: ASSPQGLKGEAF
v_gene: TRBV27; CDR3aa: ASRLQGSKNIQY
v_gene: TRBV28; CDR3aa: ASLTELAVPGELF
v_gene: TRBV5-1; CDR3aa: ASSLDRGNYGYT
v_gene: TRBV7-8; CDR3aa: ASSLALGLAGPNEQF
v_gene: TRBV25-1; CDR3aa: ASSYVGQYNEQF
v_gene: TRBV6-1; CDR3aa: ASSEWGQDEQF
v_gene: TRBV7-9; CDR3aa: ASSVGESGTDTQY
v_gene: TRBV7-9; CDR3aa: ASSPRGQNIQY
v_gene: TRBV28; CDR3aa: ASSVPSGRAGTDTQY
v_gene: TRBV10-3; CDR3aa: AIRSGTGPPANTEAF
v_gene: TRBV19; CDR3aa: ASSPTYQPQH